The sample holds a few counts of the clone carrying this TCR beta chain. These data originate in a study of blood T cell repertoires in COVID-19. CDR1 is LGHDT, CDR2 YNNKEL, per germline (reference sequence). This CDR3 comprises 12 residues. The V end was cut by 2 bases, the J end by 8 bases, with 6 bases between. Enrolment of Seattle patients took place during active infection, and they were followed longitudinally. Generated by immunoSEQ multiplex PCR, the TCRdb table keeps only in-frame clones and is missing some. The sample contains 260,000 or so clones, roughly 79% of which appear only once. This sequence joins TRBV3-1 (or the pseudogene TRBV3-2) and TRBJ2-2; D is undetermined. The TCR originated in a woman older than 75 with COVID-19, enrolled during active disease. The sample was peripheral blood. CDR3 DNA sequence: TGTGCCAGCAGCCAATCTCAGGGGGAGCTGTTTTTT. This sequence encodes CASSQSQGELFF.